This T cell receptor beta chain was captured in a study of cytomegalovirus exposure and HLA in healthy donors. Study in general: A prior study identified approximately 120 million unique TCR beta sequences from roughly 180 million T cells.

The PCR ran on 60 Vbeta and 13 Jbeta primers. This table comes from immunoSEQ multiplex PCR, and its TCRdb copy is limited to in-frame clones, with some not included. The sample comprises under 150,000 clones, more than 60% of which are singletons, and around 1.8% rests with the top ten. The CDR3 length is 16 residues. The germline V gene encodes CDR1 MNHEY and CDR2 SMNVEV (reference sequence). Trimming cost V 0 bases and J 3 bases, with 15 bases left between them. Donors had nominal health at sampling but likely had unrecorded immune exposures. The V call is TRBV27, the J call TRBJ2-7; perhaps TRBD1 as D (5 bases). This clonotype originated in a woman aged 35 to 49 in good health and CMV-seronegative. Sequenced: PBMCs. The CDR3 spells CASSLSPTGPFYEQYF. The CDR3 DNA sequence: TGTGCCAGCAGTTTATCGCCAACAGGACCTTTCTACGAGCAGTACTTC.